A single sample is the source of the 9 T cell receptor beta chains below, sequenced in a study of T cells in Graves' hyperthyroidism and ophthalmopathy. TCR beta CDR3 region amplification was performed from RNA transcripts. An initial round of RT-PCR targeting the TCR CDR3 relied on the HTBI primer set. Via MiXCR, TCRdb re-called the multiplex PCR reads, giving one row per CDR3 protein. Of about 500,000 distinct CDR3 sequences listed, over 35% are singletons. Specimen: peripheral blood or thyroid tissue (not recorded which). These receptor sequences come from an adult woman with Graves' disease, either hyperthyroidism or ophthalmopathy (not recorded which).

This clonotype showed up many times. This chain uses TRBV15 with TRBJ2-5, with TRBD2 as a possible D gene (6 bases). V lost 5 bases to trimming and J lost 1 base, with 8 bases between them. Germline CDR1 and CDR2: LNHNV and YYDKDF (reference sequence). The CDR3 runs 13 residues. CDR3 residues: CATSQGLQETQYF. Written as DNA, the CDR3 is TGTGCCACCAGCCAGGGACTCCAAGAGACCCAGTACTTC.

The CDR3 sequence: CASSLRPVGNQPQHF. The DNA of the CDR3 is TGTGCCAGCAGTTTAAGGCCAGTTGGCAATCAGCCCCAGCATTTT. The J gene is TRBJ1-5, the V gene TRBV12-3 or TRBV12-4; D call uncertain. The length of the CDR3 is 15 residues. Trimming pared 2 bases from V and 2 bases from J, leaving 10 bases between.

This clonotype was found many times. The chain joins TRBV19 to TRBJ1-5; 7 bases align to TRBD1. V trimming: 9 bases; J trimming: 6 bases; junction bases outside the gene matches: 8. Germline V gene sequence: CDR1 LNHDA, CDR2 SQIVND (reference sequence). The CDR3 has 13 amino acids. CDR3 sequence: CASGTDFRQPQHF. Here the CDR3 DNA reads TGTGCCAGCGGGACAGATTTTCGTCAGCCCCAGCATTTT.

The sample holds many counts of this clonotype. This chain links TRBV4-2 with TRBJ1-5; the D gene is possibly TRBD1 (5 bases). Between the trimmed V and J ends, which lost 9 bases and 2 bases, there was a span of 14 bases. The length of the CDR3 is 14 residues. The germline gives CDR1 LGHNA, CDR2 YNFKEQ. For the CDR3, the DNA is TGTGCCAGTGGGACCGTGGGGGGCAATCAGCCCCAGCATTTT. This translates into CASGTVGGNQPQHF.

In this sample, this clonotype turned up a few times. The chain has TRBV7-2 and TRBJ1-6; perhaps TRBD1 as D (5 bases). The CDR3 is 15 amino acids. Trimming pared 6 bases from V and 7 bases from J, leaving 16 bases between. The germline V gene encodes CDR1 SGHTA and CDR2 FQGNSA. The CDR3 DNA is TGTGCCAGCAGGGGCCAGGGAGGACGAAATTCACCCCTCCACTTT. Translated, it gives CASRGQGGRNSPLHF.

V gene TRBV4-3 combines with J gene TRBJ2-7; 7 bases map to TRBD2. V shed 3 bases, J shed 0 bases, and the junction held 5 bases outside the gene matches. From germline, CDR1 is LGHNA and CDR2 YSLEER. The CDR3 sequence is 15 residues long. The CDR3 DNA sequence: TGCGCCAGCAGCCAGCAAGCGGGAAGCTCCTACGAGCAGTACTTC. It is translated as CASSQQAGSSYEQYF.

This clonotype was detected only a few times. This sequence joins TRBV2 and TRBJ1-6; D is perhaps TRBD1 (6 bases). V shed 9 bases and J shed 8 bases, with 17 bases lying between them. The CDR3 length is 14 residues. Germline values: CDR1 SNHLY, CDR2 FYNNEI. Here the CDR3 reads CARGQNGAHSPLHF. Here the CDR3 DNA reads TGTGCCAGAGGACAGAATGGGGCCCATTCACCCCTCCACTTT.

CDR3 coding DNA: TGTGCCAGCAGTGAGTACAGGGTTCGCACTGAAGCTTTCTTT. Its translation: CASSEYRVRTEAFF. The gene calls are TRBV2 and TRBJ1-1; a possible D gene is TRBD1 (6 bases). Germline V lookup: CDR1 SNHLY, CDR2 FYNNEI. There are 14 residues in the CDR3. V was clipped by 3 bases and J by 4 bases, with 12 bases between them.

This clonotype was counted at least ten times. The DNA of the CDR3 is TGTGCCAGCAGCCAAGGTAGCGGTCCTTGGGAGACCCAGTACTTC. Translating gives CASSQGSGPWETQYF. The chain employs TRBV4-2 and TRBJ2-5; D may be TRBD2 (6 bases). The CDR3 spans 15 residues. The germline gives CDR1 LGHNA, CDR2 YNFKEQ. Trimming removed 1 base at V and 5 bases at J, with 14 bases between.